The 24 T cell receptor beta chains listed next were all sequenced from one sample in a study of T cell changes during pregnancy in multiple sclerosis. The protocol was immunoSEQ multiplex PCR, while the TCRdb copy is restricted to in-frame clones and leaves out a portion. The repertoire holds some 40,000 clones, with about 91% as singletons. The specimen comprised CD4+ T cells from peripheral blood mononuclear cells, sampled in the third trimester of pregnancy. The receptors were sampled from a female donor with multiple sclerosis, enrolled in a pregnancy study.

The chain links TRBV6-5 to TRBJ2-7; 8 bases align to TRBD1. Germline CDR1 MNHEY, CDR2 SVGAGI. The CDR3 loop spans 14 amino acids. The V and J ends lost 6 bases and 9 bases, in that order; junction bases with no gene match: 13. The CDR3 coding sequence is TGTGCCAGCAGACGAGGACAGGGCGCTAGTGGGCAGTACTTC. It specifies CASRRGQGASGQYF.

The chain uses TRBV28 and TRBJ1-1; D remains unclear. Germline loops: CDR1 MDHEN, CDR2 SYDVKM. Trimming removed 5 bases at V and 2 bases at J, with 15 bases between. This CDR3 has 15 residues. The CDR3 DNA follows: TGTGCCAGCAGTGCATCCGGGATCATTAACACTGAAGCTTTCTTT. This codes for CASSASGIINTEAFF. Full variable domain (rest looked up from reference TRBV28 and TRBJ1-1): DVKVTQSSRYLVKRTGEKVFLECVQDMDHENMFWYRQDPGLGLRLIYFSYDVKMKEKGDIPEGYSVSREKKERFSLILESASTNQTSMYLCASSASGIINTEAFFGQGTRLTVV.

The J gene is TRBJ2-1, the V gene TRBV7-3; D possibly corresponds to TRBD2 (5 bases). Deletions cut 1 base from V and 14 bases from J, with 12 bases between. Germline V gives CDR1 SGHTA, CDR2 FQGTGA. This CDR3 is built from 12 residues. The CDR3 region has the DNA TGTGCCAGCAGCTTAATAGCGTGGTCGGAGTTCTTC. Residues: CASSLIAWSEFF.

This sequence joins TRBV7-9 and TRBJ1-1, with 7 bases fitting TRBD1. The V segment lost 5 bases and the J segment 4 bases; nucleotides outside the gene matches: 10. Per the germline V gene, CDR1 is SEHNR and CDR2 is FQNEAQ (reference sequence). This CDR3 is 15 amino acids long. CDR3 nucleotides: TGTGCCAGCAGCCAAATAATACAGGGGAGCACTGAAGCTTTCTTT. Amino acid sequence: CASSQIIQGSTEAFF.

The rearrangement joins TRBV19 to TRBJ1-1, with 9 bases lining up with TRBD1. CDR3 size: 14 residues. V dropped 5 bases and J dropped 3; count of bases not matched to a gene: 4. Germline-derived CDR1 and CDR2 are LNHDA and SQIVND (reference sequence). The CDR3 region has the DNA TGTGCCAGTAGTGTCCGGGACAGGGACACTGAAGCTTTCTTT. This gives the protein CASSVRDRDTEAFF.

This clone came up once. The gene calls are TRBV30 and TRBJ1-4; D is possibly TRBD1 (6 bases). V was trimmed by 1 base and J by 7 bases, leaving 7 bases between them. The germline CDR1 and CDR2 sequences are GTSNPN and SVGIG (reference sequence). This CDR3 comprises 12 residues. The CDR3 coding sequence is TGTGCCTGGAGTGGACAGGTTGAAAAACTGTTTTTT. Translating gives CAWSGQVEKLFF.

V and J are TRBV18 and TRBJ1-2, with D perhaps TRBD1 (5 bases). Looked up from germline, CDR1 is KGHSH and CDR2 is LQKENI. V was clipped by 3 bases and J by 5 bases, with 13 bases between them. The CDR3 is made up of 14 amino acids. This CDR3 reads CASSPPGKEYGYTF. The CDR3 DNA reads as TGTGCCAGCTCACCCCCAGGGAAGGAGTATGGCTACACCTTC.

Only one count was recorded for this clone. The chain joins TRBV5-1 to TRBJ2-2; the D gene is possibly TRBD2 (7 bases). Per the germline V gene, CDR1 is SGHRS and CDR2 is YFSETQ. Trimming removed 2 bases at V and 5 bases at J, with 16 bases between. The CDR3 totals 16 residues. For the CDR3, the DNA is TGCGCCAGCAGCTTAAACACAGGGAGGGAGACCGGGGAGCTGTTTTTT. Translation gives CASSLNTGRETGELFF.

The chain is built from TRBV11-3 and TRBJ2-4; 9 nucleotides line up with TRBD1. CDR3 length: 15 residues. Germline loops: CDR1 SGHNT, CDR2 YENEEA. Trimming took 1 base from V and 4 from J; bases not matched to a gene: 2. This CDR3 is CASSLGGQGKNIQYF. CDR3 nucleotide sequence: TGTGCCAGCAGCTTAGGGGGACAGGGAAAAAACATTCAGTACTTC.

The V call is TRBV5-6, the J call TRBJ2-7, with 9 bases aligning to TRBD1. Germline-derived CDR1 and CDR2 are SGHDT and YYEEEE. CDR3 length: 15 amino acids. V gave up 0 bases and J gave up 4 bases; unmatched junction bases: 5. The CDR3 bases are TGTGCCAGCAGCTTGGTAGGGACAGGGCTATACGAGCAGTACTTC. It specifies CASSLVGTGLYEQYF.

The rearrangement joins TRBV10-1 to TRBJ2-7; 10 nucleotides agree with TRBD2. Germline loops: CDR1 WNHNN, CDR2 SYGVQD (reference sequence). Trimming cost V 2 bases and J 2 bases; bases outside gene matches: 3. The CDR3 has 15 residues. This CDR3 reads CASSEGLAETYEQYF. CDR3 in DNA: TGCGCCAGCAGTGAGGGACTAGCGGAGACCTACGAGCAGTACTTC.

CDR3 DNA: TGTGCCAGTGGAGGGGGACTAGCGGGAGGTGCGGGTACGCAGTATTTT. Translated: CASGGGLAGGAGTQYF. The chain is built from TRBV19 and TRBJ2-3, with 15 bases fitting TRBD2. CDR1 and CDR2 from the germline V gene are LNHDA and SQIVND (reference sequence). The CDR3 is made up of 16 amino acids. Trimming cost V 8 bases and J 8 bases; bases outside gene matches: 11.

This chain connects TRBV27 to TRBJ1-5; 7 nucleotides match TRBD1. The CDR3 is 13 amino acids. Germline CDR1 and CDR2: MNHEY and SMNVEV (reference sequence). With 6 bases clipped from V and 6 bases from J, the junction kept 5 bases outside the gene matches. CDR3 in amino acids: CASSPTGVQPQHF. For the CDR3, the DNA is TGTGCCAGCAGCCCTACAGGGGTTCAGCCCCAGCATTTT.

The V gene is TRBV5-5, the J gene TRBJ2-5, with D unclear. Trimming stripped 1 base from V and 7 bases from J, with 11 bases between. The germline gives CDR1 SGHKS, CDR2 YYEKEE (reference sequence). The CDR3 length is 13 residues. CDR3 amino acids: CASSLSLAGTQYF. DNA for the CDR3: TGTGCCAGCAGCTTGTCTTTAGCTGGGACCCAGTACTTC. The whole variable domain, remainder taken from reference TRBV5-5 and TRBJ2-5, is DAGVTQSPTHLIKTRGQQVTLRCSPISGHKSVSWYQQVLGQGPQFIFQYYEKEERGRGNFPDRFSARQFPNYSSELNVNALLLGDSALYLCASSLSLAGTQYFGPGTRLLVL.

The count of this clone is one. V gene TRBV2 combines with J gene TRBJ1-5; 9 bases align to TRBD1. V was pared by 4 bases and J by 5 bases, with 3 bases of the junction left unmatched. The CDR3 is 14 residues long. The germline V gene has CDR1 SNHLY and CDR2 FYNNEI. The CDR3 nucleotides are TGTGCCAGCAGTGGGACAGGGGAAGATCAGCCCCAGCATTTT. Translation: CASSGTGEDQPQHF.

The rearrangement uses TRBV10-1 and TRBJ2-2, with D perhaps TRBD2 (5 bases). With 3 bases removed from V and 1 base from J, the gap between germline ends came to 15 bases. The CDR3 extends over 17 amino acids. Germline-derived CDR1 and CDR2 are WNHNN and SYGVQD (reference sequence). The CDR3 region is CASSELGSGENTGELFF. The CDR3 region has the DNA TGCGCCAGCAGTGAACTGGGATCCGGGGAGAACACCGGGGAGCTGTTTTTT.

This chain uses TRBV5-1 with TRBJ1-5; maybe TRBD1 (6 bases). V was shortened by 1 base and J by 9 bases, with 14 bases between the two germline ends. CDR3 length equals 14 residues. CDR1 SGHRS and CDR2 YFSETQ come from the germline V gene. The CDR3 coding sequence is TGCGCCAGCAGCTTGAGTTTAGGGGGAGCGCCCCAGCATTTT. As protein: CASSLSLGGAPQHF.

The rearrangement uses TRBV28 and TRBJ2-6, with 7 positions matching TRBD1. Germline loops: CDR1 MDHEN, CDR2 SYDVKM. V shed 3 bases, J shed 3 bases, and the junction held 5 bases outside the gene matches. This CDR3 is 16 amino acids long. Here the CDR3 DNA reads TGTGCCAGCAGTTTCCAAACAGGGGTTGGGGCCAACGTCCTGACTTTC. It yields the protein CASSFQTGVGANVLTF.

This chain joins TRBV10-3 and TRBJ2-2; 11 positions agree with TRBD1. The CDR3 sequence is 17 residues long. Germline lookup yields CDR1 ENHRY and CDR2 SYGVKD. V trimming: 6 bases; J trimming: 3 bases; junction bases outside the gene matches: 9. The CDR3 is CAIRKTRDRGDTGELFF. CDR3 in DNA: TGTGCCATCAGGAAGACCCGGGACAGGGGGGACACCGGGGAGCTGTTTTTT.

The rearrangement joins TRBV19 to TRBJ1-5; D possibly corresponds to TRBD1 (6 bases). The CDR3 runs 13 residues. The V gene lost 5 bases and the J gene lost 5 bases, with 10 bases spanning the gap. Germline-derived CDR1 and CDR2 are LNHDA and SQIVND (reference sequence). The CDR3, as DNA: TGTGCCAGTAGTTTGGACAGCGATCAGCCCCAGCATTTT. Its protein product is CASSLDSDQPQHF. The full variable domain, with the rest looked up from reference TRBV19 and TRBJ1-5, is DGGITQSPKYLFRKEGQNVTLSCEQNLNHDAMYWYRQDPGQGLRLIYYSQIVNDFQKGDIAEGYSVSREKKESFPLTVTSAQKNPTAFYLCASSLDSDQPQHFGDGTRLSIL.

This chain links TRBV14 with TRBJ2-6; TRBD1 agrees at 7 bases. CDR3 length: 17 residues. The J segment lost 0 bases and the V segment lost 1 base, leaving 3 bases of the junction unmatched. Germline V gene lookup returns CDR1 SGHDN and CDR2 FVKESK. CDR3 DNA sequence: TGTGCCAGCAGCCAAGGGACAGGAAGCTCTGGGGCCAACGTCCTGACTTTC. It translates to CASSQGTGSSGANVLTF.

The chain couples TRBV14 to TRBJ2-3, with D possibly matching TRBD2 (5 bases). V gave up 2 bases and J gave up 5 bases, with 11 bases separating them. The CDR3 extends over 14 amino acids. Germline assignment: CDR1 SGHDN and CDR2 FVKESK. The CDR3 bases are TGTGCCAGCAGCCAATCTGGGAGTCGAGATACGCAGTATTTT. Translated: CASSQSGSRDTQYF.

The chain employs TRBV7-2 and TRBJ1-2, with D hard to call. Germline V gene data show CDR1 as SGHTA and CDR2 as FQGNSA. This CDR3 is 15 amino acids long. V shed 0 bases and J shed 5 bases, with 13 bases lying between them. The CDR3 loop reads CASSLAELQLYGYTF. CDR3 nucleotides: TGTGCCAGCAGCTTAGCGGAGTTACAATTATATGGCTACACCTTC.

The chain uses TRBV4-2 and TRBJ1-2; a weak D match, TRBD1 (6 bases). The CDR3 consists of 16 residues. The germline gives CDR1 LGHNA, CDR2 YNFKEQ. Trimming took off 0 bases at V and 8 bases at J, with 19 bases between the two ends. CDR3 DNA: TGTGCCAGCAGCCAAGAGTCCGTCGAGTGGGGGGGCGGCTACACCTTC. Protein: CASSQESVEWGGGYTF.